This T cell receptor beta chain was recovered during a study of blood T cells in healthy people across ages. This clonotype appeared a few times. One end of the junction varies from germline; a read error may be responsible. Germline V gene lookup returns CDR1 KGHSH and CDR2 LQKENI. The CDR3 is made up of 13 amino acids. A second PCR of about 7 to 11 cycles used a sample-barcoded 5' primer and a J-beta primer mix. Every cDNA molecule carried a tag from a template-switch adaptor bearing 12 random nucleotides. TCRdb used MiXCR to reprocess the 5' RACE reads, holding one entry per CDR3 protein. In the table there are approximately 320,000 distinct CDR3 sequences, roughly 29% of which are singletons.

This sequence joins TRBV18 and TRBJ2-6, with D possibly being TRBD1 (5 bases). The sequence was obtained from a woman between 65 and 79 years old in good health. Sequencing input: blood. In DNA, the CDR3 is TGTGCCAGCTCACCACCTGGGGCCAACGTCCTGACCTTC. Protein sequence: CASSPPGANVLTF. Combining the CDR3 with reference TRBV18 and TRBJ2-6 gives the whole variable domain NAGVMQNPRHLVRRRGQEARLRCSPMKGHSHVYWYRQLPEEGLKFMVYLQKENIIDESGMPKERFSAEFPKEGPSILRIQQVVRGDSAAYFCASSPPGANVLTFGAGSRLTVL.